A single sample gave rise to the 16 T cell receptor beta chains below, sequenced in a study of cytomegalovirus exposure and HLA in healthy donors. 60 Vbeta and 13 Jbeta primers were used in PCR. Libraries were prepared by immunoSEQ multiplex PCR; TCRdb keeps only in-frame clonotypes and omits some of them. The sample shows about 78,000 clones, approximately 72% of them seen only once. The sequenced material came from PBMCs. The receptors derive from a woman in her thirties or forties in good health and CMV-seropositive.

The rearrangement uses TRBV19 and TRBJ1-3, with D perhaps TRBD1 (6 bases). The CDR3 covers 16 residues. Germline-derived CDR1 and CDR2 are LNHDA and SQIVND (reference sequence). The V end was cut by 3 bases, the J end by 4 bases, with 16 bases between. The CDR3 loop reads CASSILGQGSGNTIYF. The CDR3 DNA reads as TGTGCCAGTAGTATTCTTGGCCAGGGGTCCGGAAACACCATATATTTT.

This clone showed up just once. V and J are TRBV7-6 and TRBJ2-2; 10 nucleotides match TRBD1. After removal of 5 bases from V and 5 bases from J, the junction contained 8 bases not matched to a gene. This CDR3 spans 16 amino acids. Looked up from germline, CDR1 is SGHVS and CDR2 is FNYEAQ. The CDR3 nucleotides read TGTGCCAGCAGCCCCCCGGGACAGGGGAGGACCGGGGAGCTGTTTTTT. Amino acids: CASSPPGQGRTGELFF.

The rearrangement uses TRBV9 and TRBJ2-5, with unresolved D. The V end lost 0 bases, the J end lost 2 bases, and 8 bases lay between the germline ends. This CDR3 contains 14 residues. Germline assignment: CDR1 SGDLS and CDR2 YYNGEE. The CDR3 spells CASSVATEQETQYF. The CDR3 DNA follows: TGTGCCAGCAGCGTAGCCACAGAGCAAGAGACCCAGTACTTC.

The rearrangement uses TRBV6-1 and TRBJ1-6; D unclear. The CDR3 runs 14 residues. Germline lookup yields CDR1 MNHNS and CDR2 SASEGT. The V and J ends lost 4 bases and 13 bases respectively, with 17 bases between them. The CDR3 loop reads CASSVATAGAPLHF. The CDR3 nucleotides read TGTGCCAGCAGTGTCGCGACGGCAGGCGCGCCCCTCCACTTT.

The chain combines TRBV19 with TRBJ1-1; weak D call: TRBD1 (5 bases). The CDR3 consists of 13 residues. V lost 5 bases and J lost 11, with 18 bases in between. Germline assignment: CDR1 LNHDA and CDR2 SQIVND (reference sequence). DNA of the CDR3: TGTGCCAGTAGTGAGTCCCGGGGAGGGACGGCTTTCTTT. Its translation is CASSESRGGTAFF.

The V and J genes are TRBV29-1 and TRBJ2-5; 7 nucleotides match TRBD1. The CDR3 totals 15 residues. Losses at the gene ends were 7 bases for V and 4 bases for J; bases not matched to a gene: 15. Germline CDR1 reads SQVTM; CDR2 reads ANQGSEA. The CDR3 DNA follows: TGCAGCGCCCAAATCGGGACAGTGGGGCCAGAGACCCAGTACTTC. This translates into CSAQIGTVGPETQYF.

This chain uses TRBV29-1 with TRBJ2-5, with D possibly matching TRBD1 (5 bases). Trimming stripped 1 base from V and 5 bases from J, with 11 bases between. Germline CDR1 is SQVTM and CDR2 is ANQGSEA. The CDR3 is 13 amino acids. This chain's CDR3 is CSVEVPGWETQYF. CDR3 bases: TGCAGCGTTGAAGTCCCAGGGTGGGAGACCCAGTACTTC.

The CDR3: CASSEAWTGVQPQHF. CDR3 in DNA: TGTGCCAGCAGTGAAGCCTGGACAGGGGTCCAGCCCCAGCATTTT. The chain recombines TRBV6-1 with TRBJ1-5; the match to TRBD1 covers 9 bases. V lost 0 bases and J lost 7; bases outside the gene matches: 4. CDR1 and CDR2 (germline): MNHNS, SASEGT. The CDR3 is 15 residues long.

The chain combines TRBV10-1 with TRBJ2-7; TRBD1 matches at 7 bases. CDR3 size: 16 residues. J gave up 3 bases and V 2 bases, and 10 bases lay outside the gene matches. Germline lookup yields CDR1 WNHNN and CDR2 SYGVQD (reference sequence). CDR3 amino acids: CASSEGLRTGIYEQYF. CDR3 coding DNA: TGCGCCAGCAGTGAGGGATTGCGGACAGGAATCTACGAGCAGTACTTC.

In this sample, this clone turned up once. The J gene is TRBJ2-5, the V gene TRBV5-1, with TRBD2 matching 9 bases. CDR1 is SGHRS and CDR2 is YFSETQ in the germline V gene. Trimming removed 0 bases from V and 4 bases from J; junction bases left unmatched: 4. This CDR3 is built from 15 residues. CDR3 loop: CASSLAAGGRETQYF. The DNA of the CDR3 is TGCGCCAGCAGCTTGGCCGCGGGGGGGCGAGAGACCCAGTACTTC.

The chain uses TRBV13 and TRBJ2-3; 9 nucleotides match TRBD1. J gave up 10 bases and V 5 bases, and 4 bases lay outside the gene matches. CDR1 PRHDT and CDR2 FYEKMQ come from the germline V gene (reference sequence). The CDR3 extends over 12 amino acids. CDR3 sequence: CASSPGQGSQYF. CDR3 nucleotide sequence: TGTGCCAGCAGCCCCGGACAGGGGTCGCAGTATTTT.

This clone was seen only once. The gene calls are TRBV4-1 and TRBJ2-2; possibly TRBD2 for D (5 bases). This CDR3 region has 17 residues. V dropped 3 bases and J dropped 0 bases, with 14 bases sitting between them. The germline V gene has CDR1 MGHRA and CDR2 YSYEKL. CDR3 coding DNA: TGCGCCAGCAGCCAGGCCTCTTCGCGGGCGAACACCGGGGAGCTGTTTTTT. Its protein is CASSQASSRANTGELFF.

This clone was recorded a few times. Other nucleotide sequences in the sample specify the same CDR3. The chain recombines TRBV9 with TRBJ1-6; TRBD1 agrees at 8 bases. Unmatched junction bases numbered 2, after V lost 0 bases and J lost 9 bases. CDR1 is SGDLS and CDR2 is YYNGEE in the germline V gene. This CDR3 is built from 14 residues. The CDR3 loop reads CASSVGTGSSPLHF. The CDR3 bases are TGTGCCAGCAGCGTAGGGACAGGGAGTTCACCCCTCCACTTT.

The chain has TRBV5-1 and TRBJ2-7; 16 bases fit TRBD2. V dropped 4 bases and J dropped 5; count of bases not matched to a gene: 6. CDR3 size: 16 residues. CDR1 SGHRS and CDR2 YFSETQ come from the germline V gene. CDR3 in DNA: TGCGCCAGCAGCATGGGACTAGCGGGGGGGAACCACGAGCAGTACTTC. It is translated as CASSMGLAGGNHEQYF.

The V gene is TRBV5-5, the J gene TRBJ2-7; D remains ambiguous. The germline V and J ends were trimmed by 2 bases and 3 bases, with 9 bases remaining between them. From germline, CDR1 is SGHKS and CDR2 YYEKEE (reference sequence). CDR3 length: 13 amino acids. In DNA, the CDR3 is TGTGCCAGCAGCTTTGAGCGTGTCTACGAGCAGTACTTC. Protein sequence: CASSFERVYEQYF.

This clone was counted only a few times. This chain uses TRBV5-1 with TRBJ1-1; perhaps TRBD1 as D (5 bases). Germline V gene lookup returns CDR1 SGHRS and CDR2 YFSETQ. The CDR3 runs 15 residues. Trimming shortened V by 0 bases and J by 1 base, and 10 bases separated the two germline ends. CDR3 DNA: TGCGCCAGCAGCTTGGAACAGGCACCGAACACTGAAGCTTTCTTT. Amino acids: CASSLEQAPNTEAFF.